This T cell receptor (beta chain) comes out of a study of PD-1 blockade in classical Hodgkin lymphoma. Study in general: Administration of nivolumab to patients was at 3 mg/kg intravenously every 2 weeks.

Using immunoSEQ multiplex PCR, the repertoire was profiled, and TCRdb retains in-frame clones only, with some absent. The sample lists some 52,000 clones, roughly 86% occurring once. For this clone: Its target is not known.

As to time point: cycle 4 day 1 (C4D1), after less than seven weeks of nivolumab. All trial patients relapsed after autologous stem cell transplantation. Notes on the study in general: Relapsed/refractory patients reportedly had lower baseline diversity than newly diagnosed patients. Complete responders showed a baseline diversity that resembled the diversity of newly diagnosed patients.

The CDR3 extends over 16 amino acids. CDR1 is KGHSH, CDR2 LQKENI, per germline. Trimming removed 6 bases from V and 1 base from J, with 16 bases in between. Sequenced material: peripheral blood mononuclear cells (PBMCs), taken before the fourth cycle of nivolumab. The receptor comes from a human donor with classical Hodgkin lymphoma. The chain has TRBV18 and TRBJ2-1; the D gene is possibly TRBD2 (6 bases). CDR3 loop: CASSALAGLSYNEQFF. CDR3 DNA sequence: TGTGCCAGCTCCGCCTTGGCGGGGTTGTCCTACAATGAGCAGTTCTTC.